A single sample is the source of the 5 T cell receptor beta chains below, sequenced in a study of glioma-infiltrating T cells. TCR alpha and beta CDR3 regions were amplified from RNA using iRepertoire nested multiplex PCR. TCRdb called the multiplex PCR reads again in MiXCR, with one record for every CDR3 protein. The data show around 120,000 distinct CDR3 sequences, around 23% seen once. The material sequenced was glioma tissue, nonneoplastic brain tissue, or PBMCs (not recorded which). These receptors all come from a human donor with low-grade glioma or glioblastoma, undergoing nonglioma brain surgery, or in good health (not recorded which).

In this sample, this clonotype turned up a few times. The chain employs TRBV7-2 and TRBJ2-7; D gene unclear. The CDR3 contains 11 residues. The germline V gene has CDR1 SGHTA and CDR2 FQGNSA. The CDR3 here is CASLQTYEQCV. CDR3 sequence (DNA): TGTGCCAGCCTTCAGACCTACGAGCAGTGCGTC.

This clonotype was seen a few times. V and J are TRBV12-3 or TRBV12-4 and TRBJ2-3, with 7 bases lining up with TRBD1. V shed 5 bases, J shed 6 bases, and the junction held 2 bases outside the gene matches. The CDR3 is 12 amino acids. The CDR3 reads CASSTGADTQYF. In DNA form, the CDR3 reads TGTGCCAGCAGTACAGGGGCGGATACGCAGTATTTT.

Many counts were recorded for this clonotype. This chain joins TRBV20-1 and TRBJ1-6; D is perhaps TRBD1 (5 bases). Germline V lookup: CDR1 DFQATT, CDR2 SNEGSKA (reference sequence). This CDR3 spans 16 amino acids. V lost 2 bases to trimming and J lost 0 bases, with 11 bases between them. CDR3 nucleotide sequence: TGCAGTGCTAGACTCGGGGCAGTCTCCTATAATTCACCCCTCCACTTT. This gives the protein CSARLGAVSYNSPLHF.

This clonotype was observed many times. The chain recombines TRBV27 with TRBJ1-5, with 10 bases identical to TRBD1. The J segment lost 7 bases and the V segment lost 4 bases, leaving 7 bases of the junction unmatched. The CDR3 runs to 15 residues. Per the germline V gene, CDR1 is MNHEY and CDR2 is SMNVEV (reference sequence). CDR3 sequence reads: CASSSRQGAWQPQHF. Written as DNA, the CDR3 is TGTGCCAGCAGTTCACGACAGGGGGCTTGGCAGCCCCAGCATTTT.

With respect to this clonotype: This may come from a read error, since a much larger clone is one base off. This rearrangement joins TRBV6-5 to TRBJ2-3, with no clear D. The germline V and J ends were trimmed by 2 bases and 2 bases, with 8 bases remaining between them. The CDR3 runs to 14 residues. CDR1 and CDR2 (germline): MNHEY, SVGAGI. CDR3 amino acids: CASSYGVPTDTQYF. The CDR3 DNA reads TGTGCCAGCAGTTACGGGGTACCCACAGATACGCAGTATTTT.